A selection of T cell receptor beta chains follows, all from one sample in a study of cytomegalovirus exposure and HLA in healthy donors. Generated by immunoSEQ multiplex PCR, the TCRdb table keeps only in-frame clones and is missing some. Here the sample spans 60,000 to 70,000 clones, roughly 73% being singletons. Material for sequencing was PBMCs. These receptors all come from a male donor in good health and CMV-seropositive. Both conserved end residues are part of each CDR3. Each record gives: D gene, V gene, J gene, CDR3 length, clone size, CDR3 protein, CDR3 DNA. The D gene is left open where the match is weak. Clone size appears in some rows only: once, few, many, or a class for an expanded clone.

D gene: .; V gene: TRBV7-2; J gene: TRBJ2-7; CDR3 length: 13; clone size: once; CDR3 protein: CASSLPGSYEQYF; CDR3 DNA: TGTGCCAGCAGCTTACCGGGTTCCTACGAGCAGTACTTC
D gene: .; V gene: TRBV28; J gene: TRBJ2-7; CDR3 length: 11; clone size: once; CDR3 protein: CASSRAYEQYF; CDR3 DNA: TGTGCCAGCAGCCGTGCCTACGAGCAGTACTTC
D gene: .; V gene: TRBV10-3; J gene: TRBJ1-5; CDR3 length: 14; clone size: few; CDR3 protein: CAISESSGNQPQHF; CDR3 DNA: TGTGCCATCAGTGAGTCTAGCGGCAATCAGCCCCAGCATTTT
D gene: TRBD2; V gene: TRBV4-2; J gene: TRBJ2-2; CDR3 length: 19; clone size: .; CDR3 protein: CASSQDLLAGWVSTGELFF; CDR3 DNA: TGTGCCAGCAGCCAAGACTTACTAGCGGGGTGGGTGAGCACCGGGGAGCTGTTTTTT
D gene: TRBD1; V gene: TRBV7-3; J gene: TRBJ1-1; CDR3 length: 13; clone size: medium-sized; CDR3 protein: CASSSAGTGEAFF; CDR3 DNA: TGTGCCAGCAGCTCGGCCGGGACAGGTGAAGCTTTCTTT
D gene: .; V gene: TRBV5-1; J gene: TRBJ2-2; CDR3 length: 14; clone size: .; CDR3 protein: CASRDSANTGELFF; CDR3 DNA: TGCGCCAGCAGGGACAGCGCGAACACCGGGGAGCTGTTTTTT
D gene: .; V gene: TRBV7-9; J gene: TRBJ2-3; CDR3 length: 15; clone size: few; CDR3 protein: CASSFVAGATDTQYF; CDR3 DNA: TGTGCCAGCAGCTTTGTGGCGGGGGCAACAGATACGCAGTATTTT
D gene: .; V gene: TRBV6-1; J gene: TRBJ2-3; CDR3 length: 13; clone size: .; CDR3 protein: CASSRLNTDTQYF; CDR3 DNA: TGTGCCAGCAGTCGACTAAACACAGATACGCAGTATTTT
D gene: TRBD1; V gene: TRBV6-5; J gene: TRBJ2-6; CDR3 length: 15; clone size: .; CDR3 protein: CASRSGGSGANVLTF; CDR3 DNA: TGTGCCAGCCGGTCAGGGGGTTCAGGGGCCAACGTCCTGACTTTC
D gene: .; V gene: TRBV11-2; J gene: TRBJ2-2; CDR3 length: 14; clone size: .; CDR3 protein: CASSLDRNTGELFF; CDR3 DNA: TGTGCCAGCAGCCTGGACAGGAACACCGGGGAGCTGTTTTTT
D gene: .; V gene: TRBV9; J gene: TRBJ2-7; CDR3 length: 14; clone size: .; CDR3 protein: CASGVGHTDYEQYF; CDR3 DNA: TGTGCCAGCGGGGTGGGACATACGGACTACGAGCAGTACTTC